This T cell receptor beta chain was recorded in a study of regulatory T cells in long-lasting Graves disease. In the study overall: Positivity for TSH receptor antibodies plus over 5 years of antithyroid drugs meant persistent Graves' disease.

Points from the study as a whole: TCR diversity was lower in persistent Graves' patients (versus newly diagnosed ones). Persistent cases favored TRBV28, TRBJ1-2 and TRBJ2-5. Public clonotype sharing was higher in persistent than newly diagnosed patients.

The CDR3 consists of 14 residues. The germline CDR1 and CDR2 sequences are SGHAT and FQNNGV. Trimming shortened V by 6 bases and J by 1 base, and 13 bases separated the two germline ends. Library construction for TCR beta used iRepertoire HTBI primers and Arm-PCR of CDR3 regions. A single record per CDR3 protein comes from TCRdb applying MiXCR to the multiplex PCR reads. In the table there are around 340,000 distinct CDR3 sequences, roughly 21% of which are singletons. This clonotype was seen many times. Its antigen is undetermined. Time point defined: persistent/refractory GD, antithyroid drugs over 5 years with positive TRAb. PBMC RNA served as the TCR library source.

This receptor was taken from a female donor with Graves disease. This chain links TRBV11-2 with TRBJ2-7; maybe TRBD1 (6 bases). Material: peripheral blood mononuclear cells (PBMCs), obtained when the disease was refractory, from a patient treated with antithyroid drugs. CDR3 in DNA: TGTGCCAGCAGGAGGGCAGGGGTTTCCTACGAGCAGTACTTC. It is translated as CASRRAGVSYEQYF.